A selection of T cell receptor beta chains follows, all from one sample in a study of shared clonotypes between healthy human individuals. Assay: immunoSEQ multiplex PCR; the TCRdb copy retains only in-frame clones and omits some. Of about 680,000 clones listed, around 78% are singletons. The sample taken for sequencing was memory CD4+ T cells sorted from blood. The source of these receptors is a woman aged 30 to 39 in good health. CDR3s include the opening cysteine and the closing phenylalanine or tryptophan. Fields, in order: V gene, clone size, J gene, CDR3 length, D gene, CDR3 protein, CDR3 DNA. D genes are given only for firm matches. A clone size is listed for some rows: how often the clone was seen (once, few, many), or a class if it is expanded.

TRBV5-1	-	TRBJ2-1	15	TRBD1	CASREGQVYINEQFF	TGCGCCAGCAGGGAAGGACAGGTTTATATCAATGAGCAGTTCTTC
TRBV5-1	-	TRBJ2-7	18	TRBD2	CASSFRTSGSPASYEQYF	TGCGCCAGCAGCTTTCGGACTAGCGGGAGTCCTGCCTCCTACGAGCAGTACTTC
TRBV7-8	-	TRBJ1-1	14	-	CASSLGDRFTEAFF	TGTGCCAGCAGCTTAGGGGATCGGTTCACTGAAGCTTTCTTT
TRBV12-5	once	TRBJ2-2	15	-	CASGLVLGNTGELFF	TGTGCTAGTGGTTTGGTACTAGGTAACACCGGGGAGCTGTTTTTT
TRBV11-2	-	TRBJ2-3	14	-	CASKQGPSTDTQYF	TGTGCCAGCAAGCAGGGCCCTAGCACAGATACGCAGTATTTT
TRBV4-1	-	TRBJ1-5	15	-	CASSQAPLQGPTPHF	TGCGCCAGCAGCCAAGCACCTCTACAGGGTCCCACTCCGCATTTT
TRBV28	-	TRBJ1-5	12	-	CASSVRHWGGLF	TGTGCCAGCAGTGTAAGACATTGGGGAGGGCTCTTT
TRBV5-1	-	TRBJ2-1	15	TRBD2	CASRLETSGVNEQFF	TGCGCCAGCAGGCTCGAGACTAGCGGGGTAAATGAGCAGTTCTTC
TRBV6-1	once	TRBJ2-6	15	-	CASSGLSSGANVLTF	TGTGCCAGCAGTGGCCTCAGCTCTGGGGCCAACGTCCTGACTTTC
TRBV5-6	-	TRBJ2-1	11	-	CASSSWTEQFF	TGTGCCAGCAGCTCGTGGACAGAGCAGTTCTTC
TRBV2	-	TRBJ1-1	13	-	CASRIQANTEAFF	TGTGCCAGCAGGATACAAGCTAACACTGAAGCTTTCTTT
TRBV5-1	-	TRBJ2-7	14	TRBD2	CASSLYVAGDEQYF	TGCGCCAGCAGCTTGTATGTAGCGGGAGATGAGCAGTACTTC
TRBV2	few	TRBJ1-2	13	TRBD1	CASSERQGYGYTF	TGTGCCAGCAGTGAAAGACAGGGTTATGGCTACACCTTC
TRBV11-3	-	TRBJ2-7	14	-	CASSLVGEVYEQYF	TGTGCCAGCAGCTTAGTCGGGGAGGTCTACGAGCAGTACTTC
TRBV28	-	TRBJ2-3	17	TRBD2	CASSSGTSGTSTDTQYF	TGTGCCAGCAGTTCCGGGACTAGCGGGACTAGCACAGATACGCAGTATTTT
TRBV5-1	once	TRBJ1-1	14	TRBD1	CASSLAGGGTEAFF	TGCGCCAGCAGCTTAGCAGGGGGCGGCACTGAAGCTTTCTTT
TRBV2	-	TRBJ2-2	15	TRBD1	CASKDRGPNTGELFF	TGTGCCAGCAAAGACAGGGGTCCGAACACCGGGGAGCTGTTTTTT
TRBV7-3	many	TRBJ2-3	9	-	CASSSPWYF	TGTGCCAGCAGCTCCCCCTGGTATTTT
TRBV30	-	TRBJ2-7	16	-	CAWKPKPGPSTYEQYF	TGTGCCTGGAAACCTAAGCCGGGACCTTCGACCTACGAGCAGTACTTC
TRBV4-1	-	TRBJ2-2	14	TRBD2	CASSLPGGEGKLFF	TGCGCCAGCAGCCTACCTGGGGGGGAAGGAAAGCTGTTTTTT
TRBV9	-	TRBJ2-3	12	-	CASSVGLDTQYF	TGTGCCAGCAGCGTAGGGCTAGATACGCAGTATTTT
TRBV28	-	TRBJ2-2	13	-	CASRSGTSPELFF	TGTGCCAGCAGGAGTGGGACTTCCCCGGAGCTGTTTTTT
TRBV5-1	-	TRBJ1-4	12	-	CASSLEGGKTVF	TGCGCCAGCAGCTTAGAGGGCGGTAAAACTGTTTTT
TRBV11-2	-	TRBJ2-7	14	-	CASSQQTDSYEQYF	TGTGCCAGCAGCCAACAGACGGACTCCTACGAGCAGTACTTC
TRBV2	-	TRBJ1-5	16	-	CASSERGWGSNQPQHF	TGTGCCAGCAGTGAACGAGGCTGGGGCAGCAATCAGCCCCAGCATTTT
TRBV30	-	TRBJ1-3	15	-	CAWSVRGPYGNTIYF	TGTGCCTGGAGTGTTCGGGGGCCATATGGAAACACCATATATTTT
TRBV10-3	-	TRBJ1-3	17	-	CAISESEGWSSGNTIYF	TGTGCCATCAGTGAGTCGGAGGGTTGGAGCTCTGGAAACACCATATATTTT
TRBV7-2	-	TRBJ2-7	12	TRBD2	CAINAGVHEQYF	TGTGCCATCAACGCGGGAGTGCACGAGCAGTACTTC
TRBV27	-	TRBJ1-4	14	TRBD1	CASGGQGAREKLFF	TGTGCCAGCGGGGGACAGGGGGCGCGGGAAAAACTGTTTTTT
TRBV5-4	-	TRBJ2-7	14	TRBD1	CASSPWDREGEQYF	TGTGCCAGCAGCCCCTGGGACAGGGAAGGCGAGCAGTACTTC
TRBV12-5	-	TRBJ2-2	15	TRBD1	CASGQSQGAGGELFF	TGTGCTAGTGGTCAATCACAGGGGGCCGGCGGGGAGCTGTTTTTT
TRBV11-2	-	TRBJ2-2	17	TRBD1	CASSFSSGTGNTGELFF	TGTGCCAGCAGCTTTTCCTCCGGGACAGGGAACACCGGGGAGCTGTTTTTT
TRBV5-1	few	TRBJ2-1	17	TRBD2	CASSLVAGGPYGNEQFF	TGCGCCAGCAGCTTGGTGGCGGGAGGGCCCTACGGCAATGAGCAGTTCTTC
TRBV28	-	TRBJ1-5	15	-	CASSLAGTSNQPQHF	TGTGCCAGCAGTTTAGCAGGTACTAGCAATCAGCCCCAGCATTTT
TRBV5-8	-	TRBJ2-1	15	-	CASSTPRGYYNEQFF	TGTGCCAGCAGCACGCCTAGGGGCTACTACAATGAGCAGTTCTTC
TRBV11-2	-	TRBJ2-1	14	-	CASSLGLTRGEQFF	TGTGCCAGCAGCCTGGGGCTAACTAGGGGGGAGCAGTTCTTC
TRBV19	few	TRBJ1-1	14	-	CASTPSGGGIEAFF	TGTGCCAGCACTCCGAGCGGCGGAGGAATTGAAGCTTTCTTT
TRBV6-1	-	TRBJ2-3	11	-	CASSEGGTQYF	TGTGCCAGCAGTGAAGGGGGTACGCAGTATTTT
TRBV19	-	TRBJ1-5	18	-	CASRQNNGQILSNQPQHF	TGTGCCAGTAGACAAAACAACGGACAGATCCTTAGCAATCAGCCCCAGCATTTT
TRBV19	few	TRBJ1-2	14	-	CASSVDARDGGYTF	TGTGCCAGTAGTGTGGACGCTAGAGATGGTGGCTACACCTTC
TRBV7-2	-	TRBJ1-4	13	TRBD1	CASGNRGNEKLFF	TGTGCCAGCGGCAACAGGGGCAATGAAAAACTGTTTTTT